This T cell receptor (beta chain) was recorded in a study of T cells after yellow fever vaccination. The germline V gene encodes CDR1 SGHTA and CDR2 FQGNSA. V lost 1 base to trimming and J lost 1 base, with 11 bases between them. This CDR3 region has 15 residues. The study made its TCR cDNA through 5'RACE template switching. That step introduced a universal primer site along with UMIs. Each CDR3 protein gets one entry after TCRdb re-called the 5' RACE reads with MiXCR. The sample has hundreds of thousands of distinct CDR3 sequences, roughly 14% seen once. This clonotype was recorded a few times. Antigen: not known. Whole-study findings and limits: The secondary response was weaker, and its peak arrived faster, on day 5 versus 15.

The receptor comes from a man younger than 45 who received the YFV17D yellow fever vaccine. Material: PBMCs, obtained on the day of the yellow fever booster vaccination. V usage is TRBV7-2 and J usage is TRBJ2-7; possibly TRBD2 for D (5 bases). The CDR3 DNA reads TGTGCCAGCAGCTTAGGCGGGTTTACGTCCTACGAGCAGTACTTC. Protein product: CASSLGGFTSYEQYF.